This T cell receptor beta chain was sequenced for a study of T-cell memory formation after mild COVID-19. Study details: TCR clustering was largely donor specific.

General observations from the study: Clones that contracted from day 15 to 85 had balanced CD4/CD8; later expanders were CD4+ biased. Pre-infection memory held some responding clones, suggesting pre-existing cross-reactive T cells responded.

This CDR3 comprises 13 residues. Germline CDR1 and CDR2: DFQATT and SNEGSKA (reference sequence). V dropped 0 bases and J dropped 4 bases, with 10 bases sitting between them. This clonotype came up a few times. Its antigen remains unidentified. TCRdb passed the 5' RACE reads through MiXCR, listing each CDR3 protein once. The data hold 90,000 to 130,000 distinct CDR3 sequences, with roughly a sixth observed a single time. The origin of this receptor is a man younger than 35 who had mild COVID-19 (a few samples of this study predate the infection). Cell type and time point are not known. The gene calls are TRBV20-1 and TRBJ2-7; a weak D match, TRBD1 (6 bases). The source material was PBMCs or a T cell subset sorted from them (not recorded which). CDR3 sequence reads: CSARDPRGYEQYF. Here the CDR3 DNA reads TGCAGTGCTAGAGATCCCAGGGGATACGAGCAGTACTTC.